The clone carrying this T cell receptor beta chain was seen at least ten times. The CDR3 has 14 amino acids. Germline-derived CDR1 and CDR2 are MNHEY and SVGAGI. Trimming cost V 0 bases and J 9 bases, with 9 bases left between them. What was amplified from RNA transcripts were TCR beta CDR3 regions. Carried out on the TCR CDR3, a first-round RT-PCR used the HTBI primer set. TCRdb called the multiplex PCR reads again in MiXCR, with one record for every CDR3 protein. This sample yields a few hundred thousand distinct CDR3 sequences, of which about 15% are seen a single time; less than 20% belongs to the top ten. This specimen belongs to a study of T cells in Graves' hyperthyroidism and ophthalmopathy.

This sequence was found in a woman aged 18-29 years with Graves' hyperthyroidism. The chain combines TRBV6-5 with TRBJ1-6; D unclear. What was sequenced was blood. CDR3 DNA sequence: TGTGCCAGCAGTTACTCCGGCAGCGGTTCACCCCTCCACTTT. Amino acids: CASSYSGSGSPLHF.